This T cell receptor (beta chain) is from a study of blood T cell repertoires in COVID-19. Across the whole study: Donors in the United States, Italy and Spain gave samples during acute or convalescent COVID-19. Sources were T cells, B-cell-depleted T cells, or PBMCs; the material itself was cDNA or gDNA.

Assay used: immunoSEQ multiplex PCR; TCRdb lists only in-frame clones, some missing. The sample lists tens of thousands of clones; roughly 83% were seen once. Trimming pared 5 bases from V and 7 bases from J, leaving 9 bases between. Germline V gene lookup returns CDR1 MNHNY and CDR2 SVGAGI (reference sequence). This CDR3 is 12 amino acids long. This sequence was found in an elderly man with acute or convalescent COVID-19. Sample: peripheral blood. The chain links TRBV6-6 to TRBJ1-5, with D hard to call. The CDR3 spells CASSGQKQPQHF. In nucleotides, the CDR3 is TGTGCCAGCAGTGGGCAGAAACAGCCCCAGCATTTT.